The source of this T cell receptor (beta chain) is a study of tumor and adjacent non-tumor tissue in lung cancer. Details on this clonotype: Antigen: not known. This may stem from a read error, because a much larger clone lies one nucleotide away.

The template was RNA from unsorted bulk tissue. Overall study findings and caveats: Significantly higher TCR diversity was found in tumor than normal lung.

The library came from three nested PCR rounds adapted from ARM-PCR protocols. MiXCR was run by TCRdb on the multiplex PCR reads, yielding one entry per CDR3 protein. The sample lists 120,000 or so distinct CDR3 sequences, 75% to 90% occurring once. CDR3 size: 13 residues. The germline V gene encodes CDR1 ENHRY and CDR2 SYGVKD. This chain joins TRBV10-3 and TRBJ2-1, with a weak D call TRBD2 (5 bases). The sequenced material came from lung tumor tissue. The clonotype comes from a man aged 65 to 85 with non-small cell lung cancer. CDR3: CALRARGNNGQFF. For the CDR3, the DNA is TGTGCCCTTCGTGCCCGGGGTAACAATGGGCAGTTCTTC.